This is a list of T cell receptor beta chains from one sample in a study of T cell responses to AZD1222 COVID-19 vaccine. The table came from immunoSEQ multiplex PCR; TCRdb's copy has only in-frame clones and leaves some out. The sample has tens of thousands of clones; 90% are singletons. The sample in question was peripheral blood, obtained 28 days after the second AZD1222 dose. The receptors come from an adult who received the AZD1222 COVID-19 vaccine. The conserved cysteine and the conserved F or W are not part of the CDR3 here. A clone size is listed for some rows: how often the clone was seen (once, few, many), or a class if it is expanded.

cdr3_aa,clone_size,cdr3_length,v_call
SAETGQTQY,.,9,TRBV20-1
ASSVMSGTGASPLH,.,14,TRBV4-1
AWRDQGPNTIY,.,11,TRBV30
ASSWSPGGSNTGELF,.,15,TRBV5-6
ASSPERAPDTQY,.,12,TRBV11-3
ASSFEGNTEAF,.,11,TRBV6-5
ASSLISEKLF,.,10,TRBV12-3/TRBV12-4
ATSEQTLAGYNEQF,.,14,TRBV24-1
ASRGGQSNTEAF,.,12,TRBV11-2
ASSREGYNEQF,.,11,TRBV3-1/TRBV3-2
ASGLVEQDDGYT,.,12,TRBV12-5
ASIRRGYVETQY,.,12,TRBV6-4
ASSEDGGRATQY,.,12,TRBV2
ASSQRVRKNYGYT,.,13,TRBV4-3
ASSLVGSVPDEQF,.,13,TRBV7-6
ASVRDSTFNEQF,.,12,TRBV5-1
ASSQGFEQF,.,9,TRBV7-8
ASSPRWGAYGYT,.,12,TRBV5-8
ASGMFGNTIY,.,10,TRBV19
ASSLSWGNTGELF,once,13,TRBV5-1
ASSQSDRGHHYGYT,once,14,TRBV3-1/TRBV3-2
ASSLWGGAAEQY,.,12,TRBV5-1
ASSPGVGRRAKNIQY,.,15,TRBV19
ASSIRTDSYGYT,.,12,TRBV19
ASSQDLTRRRNQPQH,.,15,TRBV4-2
ASSPLQGVEKLF,.,12,TRBV11-2
ASRLEHGYT,.,9,TRBV6-6
ASSQESGRVKQY,.,12,TRBV4-1
SVVAGGRGELF,.,11,TRBV29-1
ASSLAGGRLTDTQY,once,14,TRBV5-1
ASSLGQTGVEEAF,.,13,TRBV5-1
ASSPGLAALYEQY,.,13,TRBV6-2/TRBV6-3
ASSLAGGGEEQF,.,12,TRBV6-5
ASRREISGNTIY,.,12,TRBV5-1
ASSESSGQGKPYEQY,.,15,TRBV10-1
ASSPDGNYGYT,.,11,TRBV5-4
AISHARTSKGETQY,.,14,TRBV10-3
ASSPGQGVTEAF,.,12,TRBV7-9
ASSLVSDFYYGYT,.,13,TRBV11-2
ASSQAVGGPNYGYT,.,14,TRBV3-1/TRBV3-2
ASSLSYTGSSYEQY,.,14,TRBV5-1
ASSSQFGGGQF,.,11,TRBV7-3
ASSRGARQFSGNTIY,.,15,TRBV6-2/TRBV6-3
ASSPSSGVSGNTIY,few,14,TRBV7-6
ASSLRPGGQNEQY,.,13,TRBV5-1
ASSLYSIGQGNYGYT,.,15,TRBV27
ASSDDSTNEQF,.,11,TRBV2
ASSLRGASGNTIY,.,13,TRBV7-3
ASSQDKGGKIKRSYEQY,.,17,TRBV4-1
AWSVWAGGKGGYT,.,13,TRBV30
ASSVMGDTGELF,.,12,TRBV9
ASSLETIGGAAF,.,12,TRBV5-1
ASSQDRDRLNYGYT,few,14,TRBV4-2
AWGRWRDT,.,8,TRBV30
ASNLAGGPYNEQF,.,13,TRBV11-3
ASSHWGNVDSPLH,once,13,TRBV6-2/TRBV6-3
ASSQAEVGTEAF,.,12,TRBV5-1